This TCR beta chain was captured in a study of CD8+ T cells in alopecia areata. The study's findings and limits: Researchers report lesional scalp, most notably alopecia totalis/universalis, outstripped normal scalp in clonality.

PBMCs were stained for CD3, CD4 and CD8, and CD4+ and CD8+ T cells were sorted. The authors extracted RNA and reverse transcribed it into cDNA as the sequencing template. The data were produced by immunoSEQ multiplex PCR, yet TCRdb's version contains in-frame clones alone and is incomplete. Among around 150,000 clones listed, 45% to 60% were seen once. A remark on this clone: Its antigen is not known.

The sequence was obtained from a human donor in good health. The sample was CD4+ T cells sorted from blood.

CDR3 region: CASSQGPGRFGTEAFF. The CDR3 DNA reads TGCGCCAGCAGCCAAGGGCCAGGGAGGTTCGGCACTGAAGCTTTCTTT. The gene calls are TRBV4-1 and TRBJ1-1, with D possibly TRBD1 on 5 matching bases. V lost 1 base and J lost 4, with 16 bases in between. Germline values: CDR1 MGHRA, CDR2 YSYEKL. The CDR3 spans 16 residues.